These 32 T cell receptor beta chains were all obtained from the same sample, sequenced in a study of graft-versus-host responses after intestinal transplantation. Their cognate antigens are unknown. TCRdb's copy holds only in-frame clones and misses some; the assay was immunoSEQ multiplex PCR. This sample yields over 80,000 clones, of which about nine tenths are seen a single time; approximately 0.17% belongs to the top ten. This specimen was unstimulated CD4+ T cells sorted from spleen or lymph node cells, taken before transplant. These receptors originate from a human donor who was the organ donor for an intestinal transplant.

The V call is TRBV4-1, the J call TRBJ2-7; no reliable D call. The CDR3 has 14 residues. Germline V gives CDR1 MGHRA, CDR2 YSYEKL. Trimming removed 1 base at V and 6 bases at J, with 13 bases between. This CDR3 is CASSQVEDPGEQYF. Here the CDR3 DNA reads TGCGCCAGCAGCCAAGTCGAAGACCCGGGCGAGCAGTACTTC.

This chain uses TRBV5-1 with TRBJ2-7; 8 nucleotides agree with TRBD2. The CDR3 extends over 15 amino acids. The junction had 9 bases not matched to a gene; V was cut back by 4 bases and J by 3 bases. The germline V gene encodes CDR1 SGHRS and CDR2 YFSETQ. CDR3 sequence reads: CASSQRGAGDYEQYF. The CDR3 nucleotides read TGCGCCAGCAGCCAACGGGGAGCGGGGGACTACGAGCAGTACTTC.

Turning to this clone: The junction shows a germline mismatch at one end, possibly a read error. V is TRBV6-1 and J is TRBJ2-7, with TRBD1 identical over 9 bases. This CDR3 has 15 amino acids. Germline CDR1 and CDR2: MNHNS and SASEGT. CDR3 residues: CASREGTGISYEQYF. The DNA of the CDR3 is TGTGCCAGCAGGGAAGGGACAGGGATCTCCTACGAGCAGTACTTC.

The chain combines TRBV5-1 with TRBJ2-5; D is perhaps TRBD1 (5 bases). The end of the DNA aligns better with TRBJ2-7, so the J call may be wrong. The CDR3 is made up of 14 amino acids. CDR1 SGHRS and CDR2 YFSETQ come from the germline V gene. The CDR3 region is CASRTQAANYEQYF. The CDR3 DNA follows: TGCGCCAGCAGAACACAGGCGGCCAACTACGAGCAGTACTTC.

The chain recombines TRBV15 with TRBJ2-1, with TRBD2 identical over 9 bases. J gave up 9 bases and V 3 bases, and 6 bases lay outside the gene matches. Germline V gene data show CDR1 as LNHNV and CDR2 as YYDKDF (reference sequence). The CDR3 has 14 residues. The CDR3 DNA is TGTGCCACCAGCAGGACCCTAGCGGGGCCTGAGCAGTTCTTC. It encodes CATSRTLAGPEQFF. Full variable domain (outside the CDR3, taken from reference TRBV15 and TRBJ2-1): DAMVIQNPRYQVTQFGKPVTLSCSQTLNHNVMYWYQQKSSQAPKLLFHYYDKDFNNEADTPDNFQSRRPNTSFCFLDIRSPGLGDTAMYLCATSRTLAGPEQFFGPGTRLTVL.

This rearrangement joins TRBV5-1 to TRBJ1-2, with 8 nucleotides matching TRBD1. V shed 0 bases and J 2 bases; nucleotides not matched to a gene: 12. This CDR3 contains 18 residues. Germline lookup yields CDR1 SGHRS and CDR2 YFSETQ. The CDR3 DNA reads TGCGCCAGCAGCTTGGAGATGCTGCAGGGGGCGCGAAACTATGGCTACACCTTC. Translated, it gives CASSLEMLQGARNYGYTF.

CDR3 in amino acids: CASSLRLTGGYTF. The CDR3 bases are TGTGCCAGCAGTTTAAGGCTAACGGGGGGCTACACCTTC. This chain links TRBV27 with TRBJ1-2; D remains ambiguous. Germline CDR1 MNHEY, CDR2 SMNVEV (reference sequence). There are 13 residues in the CDR3. V lost 2 bases and J lost 8, with 12 bases in between.

This chain uses TRBV30 with TRBJ2-2; perhaps TRBD2 as D (5 bases). The CDR3 extends over 14 amino acids. CDR1 is GTSNPN and CDR2 is SVGIG in the germline V gene (reference sequence). The V end was cut by 3 bases, the J end by 0 bases, with 8 bases between. The CDR3 here is CAWRALANTGELFF. The CDR3 nucleotides are TGTGCCTGGAGGGCACTAGCGAACACCGGGGAGCTGTTTTTT.

The chain uses TRBV7-9 and TRBJ2-3, with 9 bases lining up with TRBD2. The CDR3 contains 15 residues. V gave up 5 bases and J gave up 7 bases; unmatched junction bases: 10. Germline values: CDR1 SEHNR, CDR2 FQNEAQ (reference sequence). The CDR3 nucleotides are TGTGCCAGCAGCCCAGCGGGGGGCCCGCCTTATACGCAGTATTTT. This gives the protein CASSPAGGPPYTQYF.

The gene calls are TRBV10-3 and TRBJ2-3; no reliable D call. Germline CDR1 ENHRY, CDR2 SYGVKD. V was shortened by 6 bases and J by 3 bases, with 16 bases between the two germline ends. The CDR3 loop spans 15 amino acids. The chain's CDR3 is CAIRHLAERTDTQYF. CDR3 coding DNA: TGTGCCATCAGGCATTTGGCGGAAAGGACAGATACGCAGTATTTT.

Points on this clone: A read error may produce the germline difference seen at one junction end. The chain carries TRBV6-5 and TRBJ1-4; TRBD1 matches 8 bases. This CDR3 has 16 residues. Germline-derived CDR1 and CDR2 are MNHEY and SVGAGI. CDR3 loop: CASRYLGQGGYEKLFF. In nucleotides, the CDR3 is TGTGCCAGCAGATACTTAGGACAGGGTGGATATGAAAAACTGTTTTTT.

The chain has TRBV6-5 and TRBJ1-4, with D possibly being TRBD1 (6 bases). This CDR3 has 15 amino acids. Trimming stripped 4 bases from V and 7 bases from J, with 16 bases between. Per the germline V gene, CDR1 is MNHEY and CDR2 is SVGAGI. CDR3 DNA sequence: TGTGCCAGCAGTTCTACTAGACAGGAACTTGAAAAACTGTTTTTT. It translates to CASSSTRQELEKLFF.

This chain joins TRBV29-1 and TRBJ2-1, with 9 bases lining up with TRBD1. Germline V lookup: CDR1 SQVTM, CDR2 ANQGSEA. The CDR3 is 13 residues long. Trimming at V came to 6 bases and at J to 4 bases, leaving 4 bases not matched to a gene. CDR3 protein: CSVAGQGYNEQFF. In DNA form, the CDR3 reads TGCAGCGTGGCGGGACAGGGTTACAATGAGCAGTTCTTC.

This chain links TRBV10-3 with TRBJ2-2; TRBD1 agrees at 11 bases. The V gene end was trimmed by 6 bases and the J gene end by 6 bases; junction bases not matched to a gene: 0. Germline assignment: CDR1 ENHRY and CDR2 SYGVKD. The CDR3 loop spans 13 amino acids. The CDR3 is CAIRGQGAGELFF. The DNA for the CDR3 is TGTGCCATCAGGGGACAGGGGGCCGGGGAGCTGTTTTTT.

The chain joins TRBV10-2 to TRBJ1-5; no firm D call. V lost 3 bases and J 0 bases, leaving 3 bases between the germline ends. Germline-derived CDR1 and CDR2 are WSHSY and SAAADI. This CDR3 contains 13 residues. CDR3 nucleotide sequence: TGCGCCAGCAGTGAACATAGCAATCAGCCCCAGCATTTT. It codes for CASSEHSNQPQHF.

The J gene is TRBJ2-1, the V gene TRBV6-1; TRBD2 matches 13 bases. This CDR3 contains 14 residues. Germline assignment: CDR1 MNHNS and CDR2 SASEGT. V lost 1 base to trimming and J lost 15 bases; unmatched junction nucleotides: 6. The CDR3 DNA reads TGTGCCAGCAGTGAAGGGACTAGCGGGGGTAATAGGTTCTTC. Translated: CASSEGTSGGNRFF.

This clone has a single count. The chain is built from TRBV6-4 and TRBJ2-2, with 12 bases lining up with TRBD1. This CDR3 has 15 amino acids. Germline CDR1 is MRHNA and CDR2 is SNTAGT. V shed 8 bases and J 9 bases; nucleotides not matched to a gene: 10. Here the CDR3 DNA reads TGTGCCAGCCCTGGGACAGGGGGCCTACTCAGGGAGCTGTTTTTT. Translating it yields CASPGTGGLLRELFF.

In its sample, this clone was seen once. The CDR3 sequence is CASSPRVGDTNYGYTF. For the CDR3, the DNA is TGTGCCAGCAGCCCCCGGGTCGGGGACACTAACTATGGCTACACCTTC. This chain connects TRBV9 to TRBJ1-2, with D perhaps TRBD1 (6 bases). Trimming stripped 4 bases from V and 0 bases from J, with 16 bases between. The CDR3 runs to 16 residues. Germline-derived CDR1 and CDR2 are SGDLS and YYNGEE.

V is TRBV28 and J is TRBJ2-1; TRBD1 is a possible D gene (5 bases). This CDR3 has 13 residues. Germline CDR1 MDHEN, CDR2 SYDVKM. V was clipped by 4 bases and J by 8 bases, with 12 bases between them. DNA of the CDR3: TGTGCCAGCAGTTACTCCCCAGGGTATGAGCAGTTCTTC. This sequence encodes CASSYSPGYEQFF.

The chain uses TRBV9 and TRBJ2-3; 9 nucleotides line up with TRBD2. Germline V gene sequence: CDR1 SGDLS, CDR2 YYNGEE. This CDR3 has 17 residues. V shed 4 bases, J shed 3 bases, and the junction held 12 bases outside the gene matches. DNA of the CDR3: TGTGCCAGCAGCCCCCACCCACCGGGACTAGCTACAGATACGCAGTATTTT. This codes for CASSPHPPGLATDTQYF.

This chain joins TRBV5-4 and TRBJ1-6; perhaps TRBD1 as D (5 bases). Germline CDR1 is SGHNT and CDR2 is YYREEE (reference sequence). Trimming took off 2 bases at V and 5 bases at J, with 11 bases between the two ends. This CDR3 contains 15 residues. CDR3 sequence (DNA): TGTGCCAGCAGCTTAAACACAGGCAATAATTCACCCCTCCACTTT. Amino acid sequence: CASSLNTGNNSPLHF.

The chain joins TRBV4-2 to TRBJ1-5, with D possibly being TRBD1 (6 bases). The CDR3 is 15 amino acids. V lost 0 bases, J lost 6 bases, and 12 bases lay in between. Per germline, CDR1 LGHNA and CDR2 YNFKEQ. CDR3 coding DNA: TGTGCCAGCAGCCAAGACCGGGGGGCGGGTCAGCCCCAGCATTTT. This codes for CASSQDRGAGQPQHF.

The genes are TRBV9 and TRBJ1-1, with D uncertain. The V gene lost 2 bases and the J gene lost 0 bases, with 8 bases spanning the gap. The CDR3 is 14 amino acids. Germline values: CDR1 SGDLS, CDR2 YYNGEE. In DNA form, the CDR3 reads TGTGCCAGCAGCGTGGGAGTTATGAACACTGAAGCTTTCTTT. Translation: CASSVGVMNTEAFF.

The V call is TRBV10-2, the J call TRBJ2-2, with 15 bases identical to TRBD2. CDR1 and CDR2 (germline): WSHSY, SAAADI. V dropped 5 bases and J dropped 10; count of bases not matched to a gene: 8. This CDR3 comprises 16 residues. The CDR3, as DNA: TGCGCCAGCAGTACACGGACTAGCGGGGGGGCGGTGGAGCTGTTTTTT. Translating it yields CASSTRTSGGAVELFF.

V usage is TRBV28 and J usage is TRBJ2-3, with TRBD2 matching 12 bases. This CDR3 has 16 residues. V shed 7 bases and J 1 base; nucleotides not matched to a gene: 6. Germline CDR1 is MDHEN and CDR2 is SYDVKM. The chain's CDR3 is CASNERLAGGTDTQYF. For the CDR3, the DNA is TGTGCCAGCAACGAAAGACTAGCGGGGGGCACAGATACGCAGTATTTT.

The genes are TRBV18 and TRBJ1-6; D may be TRBD1 (5 bases). V gave up 3 bases and J gave up 7 bases, with 10 bases separating them. Germline V gene sequence: CDR1 KGHSH, CDR2 LQKENI. The CDR3 length is 14 residues. CDR3 in DNA: TGTGCCAGCTCACCGGGCAGGGTGAATTCACCCCTCCACTTT. This encodes CASSPGRVNSPLHF.

The chain recombines TRBV15 with TRBJ2-1; 9 positions agree with TRBD2. This CDR3 contains 16 residues. The germline gives CDR1 LNHNV, CDR2 YYDKDF (reference sequence). Trimming at V came to 2 bases and at J to 0 bases, leaving 2 bases not matched to a gene. CDR3 DNA: TGTGCCACCAGCAGACTAGCGGGGAACTCCTACAATGAGCAGTTCTTC. Translated, it gives CATSRLAGNSYNEQFF.

The chain is built from TRBV4-1 and TRBJ2-5, with TRBD2 identical over 14 bases. Germline CDR1 MGHRA, CDR2 YSYEKL. V was clipped by 4 bases and J by 14 bases; unmatched bases: 9. The CDR3 contains 14 residues. CDR3 loop: CASSPILTSGGAYF. For the CDR3, the DNA is TGCGCCAGCAGCCCAATATTGACTAGCGGGGGGGCCTACTTC.

V gene TRBV6-5 combines with J gene TRBJ1-2; 11 bases are a match to TRBD1. The CDR3 has 15 residues. CDR1 is MNHEY, CDR2 SVGAGI, per germline. J was trimmed by 7 bases and V by 7 bases; bases with no gene match: 11. Written as DNA, the CDR3 is TGTGCCAGCAATCCATCCGGACAGGGGGCGGCTGGCTACACCTTC. It is translated as CASNPSGQGAAGYTF.

The V and J genes are TRBV28 and TRBJ1-6; D remains unclear. This CDR3 spans 16 amino acids. V was shortened by 3 bases and J by 5 bases, with 14 bases between the two germline ends. The germline V gene has CDR1 MDHEN and CDR2 SYDVKM. The CDR3 loop reads CASSLAGFSDNSPLHF. CDR3 sequence (DNA): TGTGCCAGCAGTTTGGCCGGGTTTTCCGATAATTCACCCCTCCACTTT.

The V and J genes are TRBV28 and TRBJ2-7; TRBD1 might be the D (7 bases). Trimming stripped 4 bases from V and 5 bases from J, with 18 bases between. The length of the CDR3 is 15 residues. CDR1 is MDHEN, CDR2 SYDVKM, per germline. DNA of the CDR3: TGTGCCAGCAGTTCGCCCAGGGGGGTAAAGGACGAGCAGTACTTC. Translating gives CASSSPRGVKDEQYF. Using reference TRBV28 and TRBJ2-7 for the parts outside the CDR3, the full variable domain is DVKVTQSSRYLVKRTGEKVFLECVQDMDHENMFWYRQDPGLGLRLIYFSYDVKMKEKGDIPEGYSVSREKKERFSLILESASTNQTSMYLCASSSPRGVKDEQYFGPGTRLTVT.

This sequence joins TRBV10-3 and TRBJ2-7; no clear D gene. V was cut by 5 bases and J by 0 bases, with 8 bases left in between. The germline CDR1 and CDR2 sequences are ENHRY and SYGVKD. This CDR3 has 13 amino acids. This chain's CDR3 is CAISRGSSYEQYF. CDR3 bases: TGTGCCATCAGTCGCGGCAGCTCCTACGAGCAGTACTTC.